These 12 T cell receptor beta chains were sequenced from one sample in a study of vaccination effects on CD4 cells after COVID-19 (dated by TCRdb to between 2021 and 2023). Antigens for these TCRs are unknown. Receptors were amplified or captured by the immunoSEQ multiplex PCR assay. Here the immuneACCESS table is served through TCRdb, limited to in-frame sequences with V and J called. Missing clones are a known gap in these copies; in checked studies unresolved V genes cover under half, and the rest lacks a known reason. The sample table shows tens of thousands of clones, and 81% are seen once. More than 1% of the sample is taken by the ten largest. In the ViraFEST assay, PBMC were stimulated with viral peptide pools, and antigen-specific CD4+ T cell clonotypes were then identified by expansion using TCR sequencing. After less than 13 days of culture, CD4+ T cells were isolated with the EasySep CD4+ T cell isolation kit. Each participant got two doses of an mRNA SARS-CoV-2 vaccine, either BNT162b2 or mRNA-1273.

The source material was CD4+ T cells from PBMCs cultured with HCoV-229E spike peptides, sampled after COVID-19 vaccination. Per the publication, the cell subset or site label means: HCoV-229E spike overlapping peptide pool stimulation. The receptors derive from a human donor who received a COVID-19 vaccine.

V and J are TRBV2 and TRBJ2-1; TRBD2 agrees at 10 bases. CDR1 is SNHLY and CDR2 is FYNNEI in the germline V gene. V gave up 2 bases and J gave up 13 bases; unmatched junction bases: 5. The CDR3 spans 13 residues. The CDR3 loop is CASSELLAGGQFF. CDR3 nucleotide sequence: TGTGCCAGCAGTGAATTGTTAGCGGGGGGACAGTTCTTC.

There are a few counts of this clone. This chain connects TRBV7-9 to TRBJ2-7, with no clear D. Germline CDR1 and CDR2: SEHNR and FQNEAQ (reference sequence). Trimming cost V 5 bases and J 0 bases, with 8 bases left between them. The CDR3 loop spans 13 amino acids. The CDR3 DNA reads as TGTGCCAGCAGCCGCGACATCTCCTACGAGCAGTACGTC. Translated: CASSRDISYEQYV.

The CDR3 nucleotides are TGTGCCAGCAGCTTTCTAGCTCTAGCGGGATACCAAGAGACCCAGTACTTC. It codes for CASSFLALAGYQETQYF. The chain recombines TRBV7-2 with TRBJ2-5; 9 nucleotides agree with TRBD2. V was clipped by 3 bases and J by 0 bases; unmatched bases: 8. CDR1 and CDR2 (germline): SGHTA, FQGNSA. CDR3 length: 17 residues.

J is TRBJ2-3 and V is TRBV18, with TRBD1 matching over 9 bases. The CDR3 consists of 16 residues. The germline V gene has CDR1 KGHSH and CDR2 LQKENI. The junction had 4 bases not matched to a gene; V was cut back by 0 bases and J by 3 bases. The CDR3 DNA reads TGTGCCAGCTCACCACCCGACAGGGGGTCGACAGATACGCAGTATTTT. Its translation: CASSPPDRGSTDTQYF.

The J gene is TRBJ1-6, the V gene TRBV27, with a weak D call TRBD1 (5 bases). CDR1 is MNHEY, CDR2 SMNVEV, per germline (reference sequence). Between the trimmed V and J ends, which lost 5 bases and 7 bases, there was a span of 9 bases. CDR3 length: 13 amino acids. The CDR3 region is CASSQGYNSPLHF. CDR3 DNA: TGTGCCAGCAGTCAGGGCTACAATTCACCCCTCCACTTT.

Only a few counts were recorded for this clone. The chain links TRBV19 to TRBJ2-3; 12 positions agree with TRBD2. J lost 2 bases, V lost 6 bases, and 9 bases had no gene match. The CDR3 runs 17 residues. Germline CDR1 LNHDA, CDR2 SQIVND (reference sequence). CDR3 nucleotide sequence: TGTGCCAGTAGCCGCGGACTAGCGGGGAGTACCACAGATACGCAGTATTTT. Amino acid sequence: CASSRGLAGSTTDTQYF.

V usage is TRBV5-8 and J usage is TRBJ2-5; D remains ambiguous. V was cut by 0 bases and J by 3 bases, with 12 bases left in between. Germline V gene lookup returns CDR1 SGHTS and CDR2 YDEGEE. This CDR3 has 15 residues. CDR3 sequence (DNA): TGTGCCAGCAGCTTGGAAGGGTATGGGGAAGAGACCCAGTACTTC. Its translation: CASSLEGYGEETQYF. Together with reference TRBV5-8 and TRBJ2-5, the CDR3 gives the full variable domain: EAGVTQSPTHLIKTRGQQATLRCSPISGHTSVYWYQQALGLGLQFLLWYDEGEERNRGNFPPRFSGRQFPNYSSELNVNALELEDSALYLCASSLEGYGEETQYFGPGTRLLVL.

This clone has a handful of counts. This sequence joins TRBV15 and TRBJ1-3; D not certain. Trimming cost V 4 bases and J 0 bases, with 13 bases left between them. CDR1 LNHNV and CDR2 YYDKDF come from the germline V gene (reference sequence). This CDR3 spans 16 amino acids. The CDR3, as DNA: TGTGCCACCAGCAAACTCCGACCGGGCTCTGGAAACACCATATATTTT. Encoded protein: CATSKLRPGSGNTIYF.

This chain connects TRBV2 to TRBJ1-5, with a possible D match to TRBD1 (6 bases). The CDR3 has 12 amino acids. V lost 6 bases and J 7 bases, leaving 10 bases between the germline ends. Germline CDR1 and CDR2: SNHLY and FYNNEI. The DNA for the CDR3 is TGTGCCAGCAGGGCAGGGGTGCAGCCCCAGCATTTT. Amino acid sequence: CASRAGVQPQHF.

The chain is built from TRBV28 and TRBJ2-3; 7 bases match TRBD2. Germline V gene sequence: CDR1 MDHEN, CDR2 SYDVKM. This CDR3 region has 14 residues. Trimming cost V 6 bases and J 5 bases; bases outside gene matches: 8. The CDR3 here is CASRTGGERDTQYF. CDR3 in DNA: TGTGCCAGCAGAACTGGGGGGGAGAGAGATACGCAGTATTTT. Using reference TRBV28 and TRBJ2-3 for the parts outside the CDR3, the full variable domain is DVKVTQSSRYLVKRTGEKVFLECVQDMDHENMFWYRQDPGLGLRLIYFSYDVKMKEKGDIPEGYSVSREKKERFSLILESASTNQTSMYLCASRTGGERDTQYFGPGTRLTVL.

The CDR3 coding sequence is TGTGCCAGCAGTGAGGAGACAGGAGGCTGGGGCTACACCTTC. Its protein is CASSEETGGWGYTF. This chain links TRBV2 with TRBJ1-2; tentative D call: TRBD1 (6 bases). Germline V gives CDR1 SNHLY, CDR2 FYNNEI. V shed 3 bases and J shed 8 bases, with 16 bases lying between them. CDR3 length: 14 residues.

This chain joins TRBV2 and TRBJ2-1, with 12 bases lining up with TRBD2. Trimming took 5 bases from V and 4 from J; bases not matched to a gene: 3. The CDR3 spans 15 residues. Germline V gene data show CDR1 as SNHLY and CDR2 as FYNNEI. The CDR3 protein is CASSTLAGGYNEQFF. The DNA for the CDR3 is TGTGCCAGCAGTACACTAGCGGGGGGTTACAATGAGCAGTTCTTC.